This T cell receptor beta chain was identified in a study of a mutant IDH1 vaccine in newly diagnosed glioma. Turning to the study itself: Prior therapy was radiotherapy, temozolomide, or both; most received both.

The protocol was immunoSEQ multiplex PCR, while the TCRdb copy is restricted to in-frame clones and leaves out a portion. The repertoire consists of 45,000 to 55,000 clones, with roughly 90% occurring once and the leading ten covering about 2.5%. About this clone: Its antigen remains unidentified.

V shed 1 base and J 4 bases; nucleotides not matched to a gene: 5. The germline V gene encodes CDR1 MGHRA and CDR2 YSYEKL. The CDR3 contains 16 residues. Study findings and constraints: Of all patients, around 94% showed vaccine-induced immune responses.

The time point: baseline, week 1 (first vaccination visit). The treatment denotes: pre-vaccination baseline after standard-of-care therapy. Every donor had a new WHO grade 3 or 4 astrocytoma that was IDH1-mutant, with loss of nuclear ATRX. The receptor's source is a man aged 35 to 55 with glioma. V and J are TRBV4-1 and TRBJ2-7; 12 nucleotides agree with TRBD2. The sample was PBMCs, taken from a glioma patient treated with radiotherapy, temozolomide or both. The CDR3 region is CASSQGLAGELYEQYF. DNA for the CDR3: TGCGCCAGCAGCCAAGGACTAGCGGGAGAGCTATACGAGCAGTACTTC.